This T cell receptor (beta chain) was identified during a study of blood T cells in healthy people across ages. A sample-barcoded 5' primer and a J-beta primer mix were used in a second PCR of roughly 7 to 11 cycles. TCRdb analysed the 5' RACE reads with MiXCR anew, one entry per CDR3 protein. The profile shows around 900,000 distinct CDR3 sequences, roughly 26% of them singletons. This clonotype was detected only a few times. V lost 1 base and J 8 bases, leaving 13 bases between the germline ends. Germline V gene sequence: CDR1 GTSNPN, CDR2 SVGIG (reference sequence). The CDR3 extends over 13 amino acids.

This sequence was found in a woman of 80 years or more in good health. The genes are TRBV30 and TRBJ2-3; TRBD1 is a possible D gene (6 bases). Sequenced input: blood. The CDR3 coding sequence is TGTGCCTGGAGTGAACAGGGTTTTGGTACGCAGTATTTT. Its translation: CAWSEQGFGTQYF.